The T cell receptor (beta chain) described here comes from a study of persistence of HIV-infected CD4 T cells. Details on this clone: Its antigen remains unknown.

Sequencing used immunoSEQ version 4 in survey mode. Only in-frame clones appear in the TCRdb table, and some are missing; sequencing was by immunoSEQ multiplex PCR. This table has approximately 30,000 clones, around 80% appearing once. Cells were stimulated with CMV-infected fibroblast lysates at about 9.4 ug/mL. Memory cells lacking CD40L and CD69 with high CD45RO were sorted. V lost 10 bases and J lost 7, with 17 bases in between. The CDR3 covers 14 residues. Germline-derived CDR1 and CDR2 are SNHLY and FYNNEI. The sequence came from an adult man with HIV who was CMV-seropositive. The genes are TRBV2 and TRBJ1-6, with TRBD1 as a possible D gene (6 bases). The starting material was CD4+ T cells sorted from PBMCs after roughly 18-hour stimulation, obtained from a patient who received antiretroviral therapy. The chain's CDR3 is CATLRDIGNSPLHF. CDR3 DNA sequence: TGTGCCACCCTCCGGGACATAGGAAATTCACCCCTCCACTTT. The full variable domain, completed using reference TRBV2 and TRBJ1-6, is EPEVTQTPSHQVTQMGQEVILRCVPISNHLYFYWYRQILGQKVEFLVSFYNNEISEKSEIFDDQFSVERPDGSNFTLKIRSTKLEDSAMYFCATLRDIGNSPLHFGNGTRLTVT.